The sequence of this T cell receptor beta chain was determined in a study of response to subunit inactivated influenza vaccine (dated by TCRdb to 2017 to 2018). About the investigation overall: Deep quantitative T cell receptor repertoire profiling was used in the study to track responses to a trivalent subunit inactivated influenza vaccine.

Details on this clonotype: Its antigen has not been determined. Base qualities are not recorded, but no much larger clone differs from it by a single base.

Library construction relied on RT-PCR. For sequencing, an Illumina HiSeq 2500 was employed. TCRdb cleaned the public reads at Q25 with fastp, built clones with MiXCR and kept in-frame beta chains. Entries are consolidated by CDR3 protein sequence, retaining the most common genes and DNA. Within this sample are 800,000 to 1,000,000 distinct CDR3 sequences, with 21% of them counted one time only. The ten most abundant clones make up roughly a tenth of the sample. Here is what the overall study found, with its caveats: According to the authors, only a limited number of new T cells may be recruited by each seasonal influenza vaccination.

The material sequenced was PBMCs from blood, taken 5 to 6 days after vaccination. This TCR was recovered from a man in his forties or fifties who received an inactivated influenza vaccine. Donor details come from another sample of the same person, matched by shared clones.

The DNA sequence reads TGCAGTGCTAGTGAGGGGGTGGCTCGGGAGACCCAGTACTTC. This gives the protein CSASEGVARETQYF. The rearrangement combines TRBV20-1 with TRBJ2-5; 6 matching bases give a weak D call of TRBD1. Trimming costs V 3 bases and J 5 bases, and their ends lie 16 bases apart. Via the germline V gene (reference sequence), CDR1 is DFQATT and CDR2 SNEGSKA. The cysteine opens and the phenylalanine closes a CDR3 of 14 amino acids. Only the CDR3 portion is preserved as DNA: 42 bases, with reading frame beginning at the first base.